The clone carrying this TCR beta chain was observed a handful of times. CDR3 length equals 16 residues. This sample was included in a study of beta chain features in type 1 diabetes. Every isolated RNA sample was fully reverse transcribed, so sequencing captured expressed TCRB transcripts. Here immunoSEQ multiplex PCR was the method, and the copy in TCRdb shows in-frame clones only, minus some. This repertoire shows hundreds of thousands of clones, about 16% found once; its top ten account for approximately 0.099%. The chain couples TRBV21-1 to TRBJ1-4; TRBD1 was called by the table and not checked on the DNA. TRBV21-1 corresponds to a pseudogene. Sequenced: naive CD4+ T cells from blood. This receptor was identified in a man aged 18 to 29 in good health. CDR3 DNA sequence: TGTGCCAGCAGCAAAGAGGGGGGACAGGCGGAAGAAAAACTGTTTTTT. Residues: CASSKEGGQAEEKLFF.